Listed here is a single T cell receptor beta chain. Profiling relied on immunoSEQ multiplex PCR, and the TCRdb table lists in-frame clones only, not all of them. The sample lists around 110,000 clones; roughly 92% were seen once. This sample was included in a study of T cell changes during pregnancy in multiple sclerosis. Germline loops: CDR1 MNHNS, CDR2 SASEGT. Trimming pared 1 base from V and 5 bases from J, leaving 8 bases between. The CDR3 loop spans 13 amino acids. This receptor was taken from a female donor with multiple sclerosis, enrolled in a pregnancy study. The sequencing used peripheral blood, collected after pregnancy. The V call is TRBV6-1, the J call TRBJ1-1; D is unclear. The CDR3 here is CASSEVAVTEAFF. The CDR3 coding sequence is TGTGCCAGCAGTGAAGTAGCCGTGACTGAAGCTTTCTTT.